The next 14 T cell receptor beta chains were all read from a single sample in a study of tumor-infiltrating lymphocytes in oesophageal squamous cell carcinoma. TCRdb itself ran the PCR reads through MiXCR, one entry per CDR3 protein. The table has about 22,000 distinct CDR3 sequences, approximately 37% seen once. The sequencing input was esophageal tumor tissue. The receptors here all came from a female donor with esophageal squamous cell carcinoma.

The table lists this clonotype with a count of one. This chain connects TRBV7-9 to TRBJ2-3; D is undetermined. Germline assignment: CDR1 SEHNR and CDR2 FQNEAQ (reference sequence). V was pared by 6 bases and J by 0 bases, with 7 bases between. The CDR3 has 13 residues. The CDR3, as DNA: TGTGCCAGCAGTGGTCCTAGCACAGATACGCAGTATTTT. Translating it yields CASSGPSTDTQYF.

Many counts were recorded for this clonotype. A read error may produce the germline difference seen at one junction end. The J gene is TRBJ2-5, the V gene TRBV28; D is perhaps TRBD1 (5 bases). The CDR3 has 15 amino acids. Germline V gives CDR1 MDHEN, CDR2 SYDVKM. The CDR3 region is CASNPQGVIRSPLHF. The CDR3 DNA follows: TGTGCCAGCAATCCGCAGGGCGTTATCCGGTCACCCCTCCACTTC.

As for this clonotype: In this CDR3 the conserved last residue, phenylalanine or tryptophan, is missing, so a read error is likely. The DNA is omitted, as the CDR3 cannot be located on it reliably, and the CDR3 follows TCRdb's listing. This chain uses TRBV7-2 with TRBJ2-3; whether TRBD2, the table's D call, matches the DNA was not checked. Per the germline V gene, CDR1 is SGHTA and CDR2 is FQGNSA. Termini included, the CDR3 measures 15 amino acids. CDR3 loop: CASSLDTNYGYTFGP.

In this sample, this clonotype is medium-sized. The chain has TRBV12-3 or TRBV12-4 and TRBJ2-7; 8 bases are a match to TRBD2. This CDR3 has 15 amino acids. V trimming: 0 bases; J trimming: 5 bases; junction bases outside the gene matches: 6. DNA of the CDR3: TGTGCCAGCAGTTTAGCTAGCGGGATAGGTAACGAGCAGTACTTC. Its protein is CASSLASGIGNEQYF.

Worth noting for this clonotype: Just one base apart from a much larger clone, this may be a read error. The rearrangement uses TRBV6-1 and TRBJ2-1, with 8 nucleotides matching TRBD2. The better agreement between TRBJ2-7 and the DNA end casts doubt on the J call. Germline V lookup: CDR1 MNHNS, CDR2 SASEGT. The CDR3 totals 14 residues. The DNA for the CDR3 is TGTGCCAGCAGTGAAGGGTGGACTAGCAATGAGCAGTACTTC. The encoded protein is CASSEGWTSNEQYF.

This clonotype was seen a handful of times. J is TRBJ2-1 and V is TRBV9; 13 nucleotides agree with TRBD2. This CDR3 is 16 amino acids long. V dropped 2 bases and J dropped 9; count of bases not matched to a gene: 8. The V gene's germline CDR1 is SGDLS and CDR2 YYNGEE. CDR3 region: CASSVQGLAGFSEQFF. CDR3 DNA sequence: TGTGCCAGCAGCGTCCAGGGACTAGCGGGATTCAGTGAGCAGTTCTTC.

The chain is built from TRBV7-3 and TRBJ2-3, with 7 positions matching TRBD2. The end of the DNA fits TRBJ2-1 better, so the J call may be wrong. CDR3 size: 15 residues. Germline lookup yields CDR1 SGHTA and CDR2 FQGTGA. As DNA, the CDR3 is TGTGCCAGCAGGGTATCTAGCGGAGGCGCCCATGAGCAGTTCTTC. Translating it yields CASRVSSGGAHEQFF.

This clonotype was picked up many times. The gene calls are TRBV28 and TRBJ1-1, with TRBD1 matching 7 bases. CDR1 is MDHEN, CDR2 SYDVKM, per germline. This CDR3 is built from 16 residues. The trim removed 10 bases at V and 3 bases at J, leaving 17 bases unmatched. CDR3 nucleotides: TGTGCCACCGATTACGCCAGGGGGTGGGGATACACTGAAGCTTTCTTT. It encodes CATDYARGWGYTEAFF.

The CDR3 nucleotides read TGTGCCAGCAGTGAACTACTAGATTGGGGGTTGAAGTTCTTC. Translated: CASSELLDWGLKFF. V and J are TRBV6-1 and TRBJ2-1, with D perhaps assigned TRBD1 or TRBD2 (5 bases each). The germline V gene has CDR1 MNHNS and CDR2 SASEGT. V was cut by 2 bases and J by 14 bases, with 19 bases left in between. The CDR3 runs 14 residues.

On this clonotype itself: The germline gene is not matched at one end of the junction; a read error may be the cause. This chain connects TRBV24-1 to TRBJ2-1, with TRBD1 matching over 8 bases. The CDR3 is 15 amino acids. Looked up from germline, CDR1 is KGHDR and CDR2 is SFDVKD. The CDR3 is CTTLPGGPHNSPLHF. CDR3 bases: TGTACCACCCTGCCAGGGGGCCCCCATAATTCACCCCTCCACTTC.

CDR3 protein: CASSAGYEQFF. The CDR3 nucleotides read TGTGCCAGCAGCGCAGGATATGAGCAGTTCTTC. The rearrangement uses TRBV7-8 and TRBJ2-1; D is uncertain. The CDR3 length is 11 residues. V lost 5 bases and J lost 8, with 7 bases in between. Germline V gene lookup returns CDR1 SGHVS and CDR2 FQNEAQ.

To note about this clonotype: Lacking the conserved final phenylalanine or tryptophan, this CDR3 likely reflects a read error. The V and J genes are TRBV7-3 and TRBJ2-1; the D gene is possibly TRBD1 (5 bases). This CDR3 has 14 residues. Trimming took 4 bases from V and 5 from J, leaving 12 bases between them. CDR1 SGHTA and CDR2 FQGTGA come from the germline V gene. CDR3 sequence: CASSWGGPNNEQFL. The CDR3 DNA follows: TGTGCCAGCAGCTGGGGCGGACCAAACAATGAGCAGTTCTTG.

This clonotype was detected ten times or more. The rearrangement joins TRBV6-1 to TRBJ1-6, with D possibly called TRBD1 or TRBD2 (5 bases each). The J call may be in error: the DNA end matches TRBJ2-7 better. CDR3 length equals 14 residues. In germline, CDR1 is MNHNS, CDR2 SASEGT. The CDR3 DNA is TGTGCCAGCAGTGAAGTTGCAGGGACGGTCGAGCAGTACTTC. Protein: CASSEVAGTVEQYF.

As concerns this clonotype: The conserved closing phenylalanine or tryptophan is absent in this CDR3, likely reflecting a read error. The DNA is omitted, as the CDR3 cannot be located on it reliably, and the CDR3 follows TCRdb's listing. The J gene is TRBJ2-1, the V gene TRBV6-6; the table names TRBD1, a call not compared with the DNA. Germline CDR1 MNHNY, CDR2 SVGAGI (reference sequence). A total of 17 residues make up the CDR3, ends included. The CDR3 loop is CASSYTGGTNYGYTFGS.